This TCR beta chain was obtained from a study of T cell responses to AZD1222 COVID-19 vaccine. Study-level results: Two AZD1222 administrations were followed by greater Spike-specific TCR breadth and depth.

This clone has a single count. What it binds is not known. Different DNA sequences within this sample yield the same CDR3. Repertoires were generated with immunoSEQ multiplex PCR, while TCRdb's copy carries only in-frame clones and drops some. The sample carries tens of thousands of clones, approximately 85% recorded once. Trimming stripped 3 bases from V and 0 bases from J, with 0 bases between. This CDR3 has 12 residues. The sequence came from an adult who received the AZD1222 COVID-19 vaccine. The V gene is TRBV12-3 or TRBV12-4, the J gene TRBJ1-3; D is uncertain. The source was peripheral blood, collected 28 days after the second AZD1222 dose. In DNA form, the CDR3 reads TGTGCCAGCAGTTTCTCTGGAAACACCATATATTTT. It is translated as CASSFSGNTIYF.